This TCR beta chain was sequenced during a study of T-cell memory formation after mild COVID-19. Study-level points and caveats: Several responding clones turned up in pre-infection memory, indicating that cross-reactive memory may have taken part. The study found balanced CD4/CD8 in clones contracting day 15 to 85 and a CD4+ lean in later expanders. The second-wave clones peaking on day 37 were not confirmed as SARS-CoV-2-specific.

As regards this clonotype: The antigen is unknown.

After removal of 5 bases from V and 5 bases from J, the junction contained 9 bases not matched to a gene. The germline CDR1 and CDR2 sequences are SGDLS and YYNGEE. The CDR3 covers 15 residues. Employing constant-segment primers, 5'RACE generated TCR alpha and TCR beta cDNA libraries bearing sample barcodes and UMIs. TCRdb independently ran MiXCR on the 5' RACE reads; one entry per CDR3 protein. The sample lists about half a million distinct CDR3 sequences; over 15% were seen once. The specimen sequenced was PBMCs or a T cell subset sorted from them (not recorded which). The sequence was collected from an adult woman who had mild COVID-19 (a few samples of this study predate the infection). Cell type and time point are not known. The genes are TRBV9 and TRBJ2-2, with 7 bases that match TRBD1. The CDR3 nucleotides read TGTGCCAGCAGTCGCCGGGACAGCGGAACCGGGGAGCTGTTTTTT. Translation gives CASSRRDSGTGELFF.